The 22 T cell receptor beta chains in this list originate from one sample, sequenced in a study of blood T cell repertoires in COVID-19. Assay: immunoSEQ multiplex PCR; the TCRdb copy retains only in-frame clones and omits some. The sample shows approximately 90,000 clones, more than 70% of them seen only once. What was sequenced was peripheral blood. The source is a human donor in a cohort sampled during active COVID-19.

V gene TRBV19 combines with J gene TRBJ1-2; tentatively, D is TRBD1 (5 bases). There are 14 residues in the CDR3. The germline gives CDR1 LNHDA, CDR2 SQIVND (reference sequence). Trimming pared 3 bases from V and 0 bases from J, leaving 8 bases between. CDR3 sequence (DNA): TGTGCCAGTAGTATCAGGGATGCTAACTATGGCTACACCTTC. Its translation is CASSIRDANYGYTF.

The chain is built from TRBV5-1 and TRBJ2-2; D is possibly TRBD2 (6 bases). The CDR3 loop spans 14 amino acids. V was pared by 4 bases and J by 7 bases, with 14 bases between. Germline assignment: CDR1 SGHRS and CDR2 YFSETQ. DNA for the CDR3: TGCGCCAGCAGCCCCACCGGGGGAATCGGGGAGCTGTTTTTT. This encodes CASSPTGGIGELFF.

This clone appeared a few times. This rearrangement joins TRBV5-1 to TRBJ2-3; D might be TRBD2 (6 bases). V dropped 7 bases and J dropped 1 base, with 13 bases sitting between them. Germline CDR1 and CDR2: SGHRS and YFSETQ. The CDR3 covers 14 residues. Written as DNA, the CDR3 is TGCGCCAGCGGAGAGGGCGGGGGCACAGATACGCAGTATTTT. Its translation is CASGEGGGTDTQYF.

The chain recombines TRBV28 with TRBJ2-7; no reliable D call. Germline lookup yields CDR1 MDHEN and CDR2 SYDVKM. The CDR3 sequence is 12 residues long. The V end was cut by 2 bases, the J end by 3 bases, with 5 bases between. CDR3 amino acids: CASSLQNYEQYF. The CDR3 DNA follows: TGTGCCAGCAGTTTACAGAACTACGAGCAGTACTTC.

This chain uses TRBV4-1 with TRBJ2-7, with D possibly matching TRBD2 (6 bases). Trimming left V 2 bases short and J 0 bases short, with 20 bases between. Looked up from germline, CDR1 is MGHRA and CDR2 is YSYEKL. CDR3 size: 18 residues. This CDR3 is CASSQLAVSGTYSYEQYF. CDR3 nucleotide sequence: TGCGCCAGCAGCCAACTTGCAGTGTCCGGGACTTACTCCTACGAGCAGTACTTC.

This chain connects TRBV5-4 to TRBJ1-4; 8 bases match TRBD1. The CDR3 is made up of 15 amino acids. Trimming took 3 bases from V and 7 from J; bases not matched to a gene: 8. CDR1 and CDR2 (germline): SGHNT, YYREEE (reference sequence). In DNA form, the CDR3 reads TGTGCCAGCAGCTCTCAACAGGGGGGAGGTGAAAAACTGTTTTTT. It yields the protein CASSSQQGGGEKLFF.

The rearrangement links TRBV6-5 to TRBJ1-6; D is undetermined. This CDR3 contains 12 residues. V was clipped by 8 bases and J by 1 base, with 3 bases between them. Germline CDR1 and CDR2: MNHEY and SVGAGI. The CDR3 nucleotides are TGTGCCAGCTATTCCTATAATTCACCCCTCCACTTT. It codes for CASYSYNSPLHF.

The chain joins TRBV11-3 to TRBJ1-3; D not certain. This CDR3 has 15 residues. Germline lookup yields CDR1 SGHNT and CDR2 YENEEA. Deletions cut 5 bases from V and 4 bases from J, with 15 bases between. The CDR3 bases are TGTGCCAGCAGCACTGGTGACACGATCGGAAACACCATATATTTT. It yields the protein CASSTGDTIGNTIYF.

CDR3 coding DNA: TGTGCCAGCAGCTTAGCTGTTTGGGACAAAAATGAAAAACTGTTTTTT. Protein product: CASSLAVWDKNEKLFF. The chain couples TRBV7-6 to TRBJ1-4; a weak D match, TRBD1 (6 bases). V was pared by 0 bases and J by 5 bases, with 13 bases between. The germline V gene encodes CDR1 SGHVS and CDR2 FNYEAQ. CDR3 length: 16 residues.

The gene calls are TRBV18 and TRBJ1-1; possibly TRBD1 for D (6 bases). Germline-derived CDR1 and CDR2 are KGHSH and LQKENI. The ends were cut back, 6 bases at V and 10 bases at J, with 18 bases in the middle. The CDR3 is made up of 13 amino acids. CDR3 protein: CASSPTASGVAFF. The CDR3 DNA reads TGTGCCAGCTCCCCGACAGCATCAGGGGTAGCTTTCTTT. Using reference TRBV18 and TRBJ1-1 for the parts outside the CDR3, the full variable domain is NAGVMQNPRHLVRRRGQEARLRCSPMKGHSHVYWYRQLPEEGLKFMVYLQKENIIDESGMPKERFSAEFPKEGPSILRIQQVVRGDSAAYFCASSPTASGVAFFGQGTRLTVV.

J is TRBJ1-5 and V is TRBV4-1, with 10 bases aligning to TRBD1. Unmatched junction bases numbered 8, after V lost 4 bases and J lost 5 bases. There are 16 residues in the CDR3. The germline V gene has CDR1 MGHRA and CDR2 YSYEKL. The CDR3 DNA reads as TGCGCCAGCAGCCCTGGGACAGGGGCGATCTATCAGCCCCAGCATTTT. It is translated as CASSPGTGAIYQPQHF.

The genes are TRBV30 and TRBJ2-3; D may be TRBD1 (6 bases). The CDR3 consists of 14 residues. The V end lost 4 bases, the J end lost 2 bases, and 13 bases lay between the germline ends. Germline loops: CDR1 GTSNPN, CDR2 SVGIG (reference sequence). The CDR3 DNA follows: TGTGCCTGGACTAGGGGACATTCCACAGATACGCAGTATTTT. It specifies CAWTRGHSTDTQYF. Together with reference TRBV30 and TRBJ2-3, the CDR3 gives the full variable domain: SQTIHQWPATLVQPVGSPLSLECTVEGTSNPNLYWYRQAAGRGLQLLFYSVGIGQISSEVPQNLSASRPQDRQFILSSKKLLLSDSGFYLCAWTRGHSTDTQYFGPGTRLTVL.

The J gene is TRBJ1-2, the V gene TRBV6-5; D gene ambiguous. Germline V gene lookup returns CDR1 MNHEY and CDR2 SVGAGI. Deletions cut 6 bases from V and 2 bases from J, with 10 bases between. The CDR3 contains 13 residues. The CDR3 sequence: CASSAGLNYGYTF. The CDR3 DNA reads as TGTGCCAGCAGCGCGGGCCTAAACTATGGCTACACCTTC.

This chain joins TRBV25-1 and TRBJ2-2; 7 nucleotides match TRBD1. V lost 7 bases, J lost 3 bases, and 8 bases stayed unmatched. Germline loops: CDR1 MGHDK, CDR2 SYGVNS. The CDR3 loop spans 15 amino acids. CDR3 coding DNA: TGTGCCAGCACTCAACAGGGGCGAGACACCGGGGAGCTGTTTTTT. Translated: CASTQQGRDTGELFF.

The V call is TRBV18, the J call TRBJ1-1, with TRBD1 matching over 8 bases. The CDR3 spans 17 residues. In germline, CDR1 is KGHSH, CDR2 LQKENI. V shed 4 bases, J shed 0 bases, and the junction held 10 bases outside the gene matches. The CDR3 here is CASSRGQGARMNTEAFF. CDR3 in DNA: TGTGCCAGCTCACGAGGACAGGGTGCAAGGATGAACACTGAAGCTTTCTTT.

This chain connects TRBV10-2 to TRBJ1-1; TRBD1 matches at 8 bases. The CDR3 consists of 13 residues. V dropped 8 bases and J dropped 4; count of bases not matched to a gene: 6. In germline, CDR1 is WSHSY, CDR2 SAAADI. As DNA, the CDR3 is TGCGCCAGCCAAACTACAGGGGGCACTGAAGCTTTCTTT. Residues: CASQTTGGTEAFF.

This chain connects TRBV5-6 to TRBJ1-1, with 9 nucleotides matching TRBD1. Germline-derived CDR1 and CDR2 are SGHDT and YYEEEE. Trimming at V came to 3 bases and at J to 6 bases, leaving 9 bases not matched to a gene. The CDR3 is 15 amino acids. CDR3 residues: CASSSNTGGAPEAFF. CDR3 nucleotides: TGTGCCAGCAGCTCCAATACAGGGGGCGCTCCTGAAGCTTTCTTT.

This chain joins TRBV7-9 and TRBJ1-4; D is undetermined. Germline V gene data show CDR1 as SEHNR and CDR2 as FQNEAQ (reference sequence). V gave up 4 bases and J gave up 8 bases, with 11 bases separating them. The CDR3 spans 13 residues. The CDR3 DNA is TGTGCCAGCAGCTCGGACTGGCTGGAAAAACTGTTTTTT. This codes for CASSSDWLEKLFF.

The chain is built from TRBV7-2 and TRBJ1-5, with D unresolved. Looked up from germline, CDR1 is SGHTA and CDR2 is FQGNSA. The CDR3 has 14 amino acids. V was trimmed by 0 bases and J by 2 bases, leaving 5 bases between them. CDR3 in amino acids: CASSLASGNQPQHF. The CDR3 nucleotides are TGTGCCAGCAGCTTAGCGTCAGGCAATCAGCCCCAGCATTTT.

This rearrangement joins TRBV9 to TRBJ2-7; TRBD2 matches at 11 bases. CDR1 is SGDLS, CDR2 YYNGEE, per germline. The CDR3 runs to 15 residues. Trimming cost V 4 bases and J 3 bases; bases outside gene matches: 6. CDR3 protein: CASSTAGTSGYEQYF. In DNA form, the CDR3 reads TGTGCCAGCAGCACCGCCGGGACTAGCGGCTACGAGCAGTACTTC.

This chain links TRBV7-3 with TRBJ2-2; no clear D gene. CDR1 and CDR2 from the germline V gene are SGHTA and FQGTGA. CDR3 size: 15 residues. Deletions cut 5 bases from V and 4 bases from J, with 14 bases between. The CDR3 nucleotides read TGTGCCAGCAGCCCCATGATGCGGCCCACCGGGGAGCTGTTTTTT. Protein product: CASSPMMRPTGELFF.

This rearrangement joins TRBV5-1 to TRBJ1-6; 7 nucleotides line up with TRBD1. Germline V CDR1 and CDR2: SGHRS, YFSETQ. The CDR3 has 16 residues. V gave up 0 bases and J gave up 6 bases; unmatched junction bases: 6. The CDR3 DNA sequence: TGCGCCAGCAGCTTGGGAGGACAGGCCGCTAATTCACCCCTCCACTTT. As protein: CASSLGGQAANSPLHF.